Included here is one TCR beta chain sequence, with context. Its antigen is unknown. V lost 5 bases and J lost 7, with 14 bases in between. This CDR3 is 14 amino acids long. Germline CDR1 SEHNR, CDR2 FQNEAQ (reference sequence). PCR was performed using 60 Vbeta and 13 Jbeta primers. Assay used: immunoSEQ multiplex PCR; TCRdb lists only in-frame clones, some missing. The sample holds about 140,000 clones, more than 75% seen once. These data originate in a study of cytomegalovirus exposure and HLA in healthy donors. Broader study findings: Later analysis suggested links between common viral pathogens and several top significant clusters. A later analysis reportedly found that, within productive TCRs, an Asian-associated ancestry cluster had fewer N-insertions than the mean observed across the approximately 700 donors. Associated with cytomegalovirus, according to the listing, were 150 to 200 TCR beta chains.

The chain has TRBV7-9 and TRBJ1-4; D remains unclear. The sequence derives from a male donor in good health and CMV-seronegative. Sequencing was carried out using PBMCs. CDR3 nucleotides: TGTGCCAGCAGCCCACCAGCCGGGGTTGAAAAACTGTTTTTT. As protein: CASSPPAGVEKLFF.